These 26 T cell receptor beta chains came from one sample sequenced in a study of T-cell memory formation after mild COVID-19. MiXCR, applied by TCRdb to the 5' RACE reads, yields one record per CDR3 protein. The sample carries about 470,000 distinct CDR3 sequences, 18% recorded once. Sequenced sample: PBMCs or a T cell subset sorted from them (not recorded which). Receptors originate from an adult woman who had mild COVID-19 (a few samples of this study predate the infection). Cell type and time point are not known.

The chain uses TRBV5-6 and TRBJ2-7; D may be TRBD1 (7 bases). The CDR3 loop spans 14 amino acids. The V gene's germline CDR1 is SGHDT and CDR2 YYEEEE. The ends were cut back, 0 bases at V and 6 bases at J, with 13 bases in the middle. DNA for the CDR3: TGTGCCAGCAGCTTGGGAACAGGGGACTGCGAGCAGTACTTC. This gives the protein CASSLGTGDCEQYF.

V gene TRBV7-2 combines with J gene TRBJ2-1; D is unclear. Germline assignment: CDR1 SGHTA and CDR2 FQGNSA. V was trimmed by 5 bases and J by 3 bases, leaving 14 bases between them. CDR3 length: 15 amino acids. The CDR3 nucleotides are TGTGCCAGCAGCCCCAGACTTGAATTCTACAATGAGCAGTTCTTC. Translating gives CASSPRLEFYNEQFF.

In this sample, this clonotype turned up a few times. This chain uses TRBV2 with TRBJ2-7; TRBD2 might be the D (7 bases). V was trimmed by 11 bases and J by 5 bases, leaving 22 bases between them. Germline V gives CDR1 SNHLY, CDR2 FYNNEI. CDR3 length: 14 amino acids. The CDR3, as DNA: TGTGCCTGCCTTACAGGGAGGGGAGGGAACGAGCAGTACTTC. Its translation is CACLTGRGGNEQYF.

This clonotype was seen a few times. The rearrangement joins TRBV12-3 or TRBV12-4 to TRBJ1-4; 7 nucleotides match TRBD1. The CDR3 length is 15 residues. The V and J ends lost 5 bases and 8 bases, in that order; junction bases with no gene match: 11. CDR3 protein: CASSPHRGNTEKLFF. The CDR3 DNA reads as TGTGCCAGCAGTCCCCACAGGGGTAATACAGAAAAACTGTTTTTT.

The chain recombines TRBV20-1 with TRBJ2-7; D is uncertain. This CDR3 region has 13 residues. V lost 5 bases and J 2 bases, leaving 13 bases between the germline ends. Germline V gives CDR1 DFQATT, CDR2 SNEGSKA (reference sequence). The CDR3 DNA reads as TGCAGTGCTCGCAACACAGTAACCTACGAGCAGTACTTC. This sequence encodes CSARNTVTYEQYF.

This clonotype was observed a few times. The rearrangement links TRBV29-1 to TRBJ2-5; D uncertain. The V gene lost 4 bases and the J gene lost 5 bases, with 14 bases spanning the gap. Germline assignment: CDR1 SQVTM and CDR2 ANQGSEA. The CDR3 extends over 13 amino acids. CDR3 in amino acids: CSVVKTPEETQYF. For the CDR3, the DNA is TGCAGCGTTGTTAAGACTCCGGAGGAGACCCAGTACTTC.

This clonotype came up a few times. This chain connects TRBV19 to TRBJ2-1; D possibly matches TRBD1 or TRBD2 (6 bases each). Germline CDR1 is LNHDA and CDR2 is SQIVND (reference sequence). Trimming pared 7 bases from V and 4 bases from J, leaving 17 bases between. The CDR3 is made up of 15 amino acids. The CDR3 is CASTRGGGTYNEQFF. The CDR3 nucleotides read TGTGCCAGTACCAGGGGTGGCGGGACATACAATGAGCAGTTCTTC.

This clonotype was recorded a few times. CDR3 region: CSVAALAGGRTDTQYF. The CDR3 nucleotides read TGCAGCGTCGCAGCCTTAGCGGGGGGACGGACAGATACGCAGTATTTT. V is TRBV29-1 and J is TRBJ2-3, with TRBD2 identical over 10 bases. CDR1 and CDR2 (germline): SQVTM, ANQGSEA. CDR3 length: 16 amino acids. V lost 6 bases, J lost 3 bases, and 12 bases stayed unmatched.

The chain recombines TRBV27 with TRBJ2-6, with D tentatively TRBD2 (5 bases). Per germline, CDR1 MNHEY and CDR2 SMNVEV (reference sequence). This CDR3 contains 17 residues. The germline V and J ends were trimmed by 3 bases and 0 bases, with 12 bases remaining between them. CDR3 coding DNA: TGTGCCAGCAGTTTCTTGAAGGGAGTCTCTGGGGCCAACGTCCTGACTTTC. This gives the protein CASSFLKGVSGANVLTF. The full variable domain, in which reference TRBV27 and TRBJ2-6 provide the parts outside the CDR3, is EAQVTQNPRYLITVTGKKLTVTCSQNMNHEYMSWYRQDPGLGLRQIYYSMNVEVTDKGDVPEGYKVSRKEKRNFPLILESPSPNQTSLYFCASSFLKGVSGANVLTFGAGSRLTVL.

As concerns this clonotype: One end of the junction does not line up with germline, which may come from a read error. The rearrangement joins TRBV5-4 to TRBJ2-5; the match to TRBD1 covers 9 bases. CDR3 length: 14 residues. Germline V gene sequence: CDR1 SGHNT, CDR2 YYREEE (reference sequence). CDR3 protein: CRVSSGQGKETQYF. DNA for the CDR3: TGCCGGGTTAGTTCTGGACAGGGGAAAGAGACCCAGTACTTC.

V is TRBV30 and J is TRBJ2-1; no reliable D call. CDR1 and CDR2 (germline): GTSNPN, SVGIG (reference sequence). V lost 0 bases, J lost 10 bases, and 4 bases lay in between. This CDR3 comprises 10 residues. DNA for the CDR3: TGTGCCTGGAGTGTCCGCGAGCAGTTCTTC. Encoded protein: CAWSVREQFF. The variable domain in full, completed from reference TRBV30 and TRBJ2-1, reads SQTIHQWPATLVQPVGSPLSLECTVEGTSNPNLYWYRQAAGRGLQLLFYSVGIGQISSEVPQNLSASRPQDRQFILSSKKLLLSDSGFYLCAWSVREQFFGPGTRLTVL.

This chain uses TRBV5-1 with TRBJ2-7; 7 positions match TRBD1. The CDR3 has 14 amino acids. Germline assignment: CDR1 SGHRS and CDR2 YFSETQ. V gave up 4 bases and J gave up 4 bases; unmatched junction bases: 8. The CDR3 bases are TGCGCCAGCAGCCCCCGACAGGGTCGGTACGAGCAGTACTTC. Its translation is CASSPRQGRYEQYF.

This clonotype was recorded a few times. The chain has TRBV5-6 and TRBJ1-4; perhaps TRBD1 as D (6 bases). The CDR3 contains 14 residues. V was shortened by 2 bases and J by 10 bases, with 15 bases between the two germline ends. Germline V gene data show CDR1 as SGHDT and CDR2 as YYEEEE. DNA of the CDR3: TGTGCCAGCAGCTTCAACCGACAGGATGGAAAACTGTTTTTT. It codes for CASSFNRQDGKLFF.

This clonotype came up a few times. This chain uses TRBV7-9 with TRBJ2-7; the D gene could be TRBD1 or TRBD2 (5 bases each). The ends were cut back, 5 bases at V and 7 bases at J, with 15 bases in the middle. Per the germline V gene, CDR1 is SEHNR and CDR2 is FQNEAQ (reference sequence). This CDR3 region has 13 residues. The CDR3 DNA reads TGTGCCAGCAGCGTCCGGGACCTGGGGGAGCAGTACTTC. Protein: CASSVRDLGEQYF.

This clonotype was seen only a few times. CDR3 bases: TGCAGTGCTACGACTATCTACACCTTC. Translation gives CSATTIYTF. The chain employs TRBV20-1 and TRBJ1-2; D gene ambiguous. This CDR3 is built from 9 residues. V was clipped by 4 bases and J by 10 bases, with 7 bases between them. The germline V gene encodes CDR1 DFQATT and CDR2 SNEGSKA (reference sequence).

In its sample, this clonotype was seen many times. This chain links TRBV12-3 or TRBV12-4 with TRBJ1-1, with 12 bases that match TRBD1. Trimming removed 5 bases from V and 10 bases from J; junction bases left unmatched: 8. The CDR3 loop spans 14 amino acids. The CDR3 sequence is CASSRGTGGLGAFF. The CDR3 DNA is TGTGCCAGCAGTCGAGGGACAGGGGGCCTTGGAGCTTTCTTT.

The V call is TRBV7-2, the J call TRBJ1-4; TRBD1 aligns across 9 bases. Germline V CDR1 and CDR2: SGHTA, FQGNSA. V was clipped by 4 bases and J by 8 bases; unmatched bases: 5. The CDR3 consists of 14 residues. The CDR3 DNA sequence: TGTGCCAGCAGCTCACAGGGGGCAAAAGAAAAACTGTTTTTT. Encoded protein: CASSSQGAKEKLFF.

This chain joins TRBV11-1 and TRBJ2-1; 8 nucleotides agree with TRBD2. The CDR3 has 15 amino acids. Germline-derived CDR1 and CDR2 are SGHAT and FQDESV (reference sequence). V was clipped by 2 bases and J by 7 bases; unmatched bases: 7. Here the CDR3 reads CASSLRREEGNEQFF. The CDR3 DNA is TGTGCCAGCAGCTTAAGGCGGGAGGAAGGTAATGAGCAGTTCTTC.

The chain links TRBV27 to TRBJ1-2, with D unclear. The CDR3 has 13 residues. The germline CDR1 and CDR2 sequences are MNHEY and SMNVEV (reference sequence). V lost 6 bases and J lost 12, with 20 bases in between. For the CDR3, the DNA is TGTGCCAGCAGCCCTACTTCAGGAGGTATGAACACCTTC. Its translation is CASSPTSGGMNTF.

The gene calls are TRBV7-9 and TRBJ1-1, with a weak D call TRBD1 (5 bases). The CDR3 spans 18 residues. Germline lookup yields CDR1 SEHNR and CDR2 FQNEAQ (reference sequence). Deletions cut 3 bases from V and 7 bases from J, with 27 bases between. The CDR3 here is CASSFYSPPPGGNVEAFF. CDR3 nucleotides: TGTGCCAGCAGCTTTTATAGCCCTCCACCCGGGGGGAACGTTGAAGCTTTCTTT.

V is TRBV5-6 and J is TRBJ1-2; possibly TRBD1 for D (6 bases). Germline V lookup: CDR1 SGHDT, CDR2 YYEEEE. V was shortened by 6 bases and J by 2 bases, with 11 bases between the two germline ends. The CDR3 has 13 residues. Here the CDR3 reads CASKIQGNYGYTF. DNA of the CDR3: TGTGCCAGCAAAATTCAGGGGAACTATGGCTACACCTTC.

This clonotype has only a few counts. This chain links TRBV4-1 with TRBJ2-7; 8 positions match TRBD1. The CDR3 extends over 16 amino acids. Losses at the gene ends were 3 bases for V and 5 bases for J; bases not matched to a gene: 12. CDR1 and CDR2 (germline): MGHRA, YSYEKL. CDR3 in amino acids: CASSQLPTGGIDEQYF. The CDR3 DNA reads as TGCGCCAGCAGCCAGCTACCTACAGGGGGAATAGACGAGCAGTACTTC.

This sequence joins TRBV21-1 and TRBJ2-1; the table's D call TRBD1 went unverified against the DNA. TRBV21-1 is an annotated pseudogene. This CDR3 has 15 residues. CDR3 sequence reads: CASSKEPGPYNEQFF. In DNA, the CDR3 is TGTGCCAGCAGCAAAGAACCGGGTCCCTACAATGAGCAGTTCTTC.

The chain joins TRBV4-1 to TRBJ2-1; 11 nucleotides line up with TRBD1. V gave up 1 base and J gave up 6 bases; unmatched junction bases: 2. Germline CDR1 is MGHRA and CDR2 is YSYEKL. This CDR3 has 15 amino acids. For the CDR3, the DNA is TGCGCCAGCAGCCAAGTTGGGACAGGGGGCAATGAGCAGTTCTTC. It is translated as CASSQVGTGGNEQFF.

There are a few counts of this clonotype. V is TRBV7-9 and J is TRBJ1-5; perhaps TRBD1 as D (6 bases). V lost 1 base, J lost 6 bases, and 10 bases lay in between. CDR1 is SEHNR and CDR2 is FQNEAQ in the germline V gene (reference sequence). This CDR3 comprises 14 residues. The CDR3 is CASSLGGASQPQHF. The CDR3 bases are TGTGCCAGCAGCTTAGGGGGGGCGAGTCAGCCCCAGCATTTT. Full variable domain (remainder filled in from reference TRBV7-9 and TRBJ1-5): DTGVSQNPRHKITKRGQNVTFRCDPISEHNRLYWYRQTLGQGPEFLTYFQNEAQLEKSRLLSDRFSAERPKGSFSTLEIQRTEQGDSAMYLCASSLGGASQPQHFGDGTRLSIL.

At least ten counts were recorded for this clonotype. CDR3 in amino acids: CASSPGPGVETQYF. CDR3 nucleotide sequence: TGTGCCAGCAGCCCAGGCCCAGGGGTTGAGACCCAGTACTTC. This chain connects TRBV7-3 to TRBJ2-5; TRBD1 is a possible D gene (6 bases). The CDR3 has 14 residues. V was trimmed by 5 bases and J by 5 bases, leaving 15 bases between them. From germline, CDR1 is SGHTA and CDR2 FQGTGA.